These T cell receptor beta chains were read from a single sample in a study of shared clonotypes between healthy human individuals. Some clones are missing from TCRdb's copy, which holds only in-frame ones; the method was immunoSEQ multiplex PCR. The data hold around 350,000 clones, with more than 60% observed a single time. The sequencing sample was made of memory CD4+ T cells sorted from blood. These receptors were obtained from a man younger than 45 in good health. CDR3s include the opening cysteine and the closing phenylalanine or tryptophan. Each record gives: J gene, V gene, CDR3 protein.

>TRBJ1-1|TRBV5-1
CASSLNSLNTEAFF
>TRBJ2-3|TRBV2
CASRQNTQYF
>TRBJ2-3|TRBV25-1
CASQHGNTQYF
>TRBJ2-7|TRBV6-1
CASTPSGTHEQYF
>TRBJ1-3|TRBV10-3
CAISVPTLSGNTIYF
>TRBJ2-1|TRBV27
CASSLGRTGEQFF
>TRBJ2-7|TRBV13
CASSLPGGSYEQYF
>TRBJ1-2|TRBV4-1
CASSQDGRTGYGYTF
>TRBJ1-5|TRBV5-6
CASSLGLRLSGQPQHF
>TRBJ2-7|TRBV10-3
CAISESLQGVSYEQYF
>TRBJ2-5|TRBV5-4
CASSGETQYF
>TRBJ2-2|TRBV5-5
CASSLWAISSGELFF
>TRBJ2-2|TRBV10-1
CASSEPLQTGGNTGELFF
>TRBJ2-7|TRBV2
CASSIRDWSYEQYF
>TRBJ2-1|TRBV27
CASSLYAGSSNEQFF
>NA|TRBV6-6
CATGTETQYF
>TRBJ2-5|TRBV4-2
CASSQVTSRETQYF
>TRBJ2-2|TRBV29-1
CSVRRAGRTGELFF
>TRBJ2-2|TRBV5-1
CASSQAAIWGHRGAVF
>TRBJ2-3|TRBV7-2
CASSLWASGSIDTQYF
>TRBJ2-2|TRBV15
CATSIPGTGVTGELFF
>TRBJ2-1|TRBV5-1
CASSYEGNEQFF
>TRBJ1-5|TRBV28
CASSQGQGRQPQHF
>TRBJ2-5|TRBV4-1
CASSQVKAGGLETQYF
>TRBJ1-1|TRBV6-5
CASSYRTRNTEAFF
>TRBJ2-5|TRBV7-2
CASSFQAGGGETQYF
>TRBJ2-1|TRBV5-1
CASSLDLAGVMKFF
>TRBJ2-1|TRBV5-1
CASSLAGLAVNEQFF
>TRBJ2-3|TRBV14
CASSLYRQGGTDTQYF
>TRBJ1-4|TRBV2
CASSEWGQASNEKLFF
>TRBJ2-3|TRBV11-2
CASSNSRAGNMAHTDTQYF
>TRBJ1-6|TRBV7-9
CASSYRDSDNSPLHF
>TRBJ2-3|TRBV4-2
CASSQDPGDTQYF
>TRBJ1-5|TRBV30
CAGTIRKRRNQPQHF
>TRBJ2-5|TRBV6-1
CASDLGRAETQYF
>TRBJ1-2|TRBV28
CASSSRNYGYTF
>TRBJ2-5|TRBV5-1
CASSLIGSETQYF
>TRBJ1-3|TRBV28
CASNRIGTFSGNTIYF
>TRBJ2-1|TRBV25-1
CASVGGNEQFF
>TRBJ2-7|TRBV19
CASSIARGDYEQYF
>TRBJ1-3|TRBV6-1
CASSGLLANSGNTIYF
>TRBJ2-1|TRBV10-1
CASSDSGGVQYNEQFF
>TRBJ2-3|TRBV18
CASSLSGATDTQYF
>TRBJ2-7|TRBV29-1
CSVLTGVYEQYF
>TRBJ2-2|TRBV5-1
CASSPVMGASGELFF
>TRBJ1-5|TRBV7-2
CASSNGGSGQPQHF
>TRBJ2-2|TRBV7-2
CASSQGSLAGYTGELFF
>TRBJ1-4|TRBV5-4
CASSPDRENEKLFF
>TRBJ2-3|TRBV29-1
CSVGAADTQYF